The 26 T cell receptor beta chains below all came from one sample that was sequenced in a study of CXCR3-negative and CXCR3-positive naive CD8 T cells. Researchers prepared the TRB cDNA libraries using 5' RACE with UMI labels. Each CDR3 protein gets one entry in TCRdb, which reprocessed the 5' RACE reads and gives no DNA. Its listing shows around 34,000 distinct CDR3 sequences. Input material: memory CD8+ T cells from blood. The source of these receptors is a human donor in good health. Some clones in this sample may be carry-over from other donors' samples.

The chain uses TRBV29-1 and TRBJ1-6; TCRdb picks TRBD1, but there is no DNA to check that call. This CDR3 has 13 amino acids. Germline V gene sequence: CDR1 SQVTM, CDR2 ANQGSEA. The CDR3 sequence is CRGIHRVNSPLHF.

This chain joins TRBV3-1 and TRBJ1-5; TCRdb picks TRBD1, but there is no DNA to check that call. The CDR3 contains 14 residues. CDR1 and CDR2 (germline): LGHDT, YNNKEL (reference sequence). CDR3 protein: CASSQDVGDRPQHF.

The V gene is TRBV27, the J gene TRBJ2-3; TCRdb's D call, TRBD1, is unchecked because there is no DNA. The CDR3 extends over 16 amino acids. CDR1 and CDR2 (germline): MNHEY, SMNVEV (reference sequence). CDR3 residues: CASSYPGGKSTDTQYF.

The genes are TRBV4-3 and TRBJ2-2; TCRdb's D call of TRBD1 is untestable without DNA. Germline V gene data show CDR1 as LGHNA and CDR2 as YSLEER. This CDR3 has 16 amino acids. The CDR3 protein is CASSQDGTGVTGELFF.

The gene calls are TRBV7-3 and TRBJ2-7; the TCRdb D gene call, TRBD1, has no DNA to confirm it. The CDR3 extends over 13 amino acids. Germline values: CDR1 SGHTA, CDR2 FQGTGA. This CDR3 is CASSARGSHEQYF.

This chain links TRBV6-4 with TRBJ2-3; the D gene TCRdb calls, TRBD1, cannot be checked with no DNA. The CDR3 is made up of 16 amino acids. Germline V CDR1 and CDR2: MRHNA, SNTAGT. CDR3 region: CASSDSAGDNTDTQYF.

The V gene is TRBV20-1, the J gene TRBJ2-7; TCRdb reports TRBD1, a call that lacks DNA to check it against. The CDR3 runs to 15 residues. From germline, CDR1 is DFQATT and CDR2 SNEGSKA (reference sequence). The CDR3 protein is CSARGQGGSSYEQYF.

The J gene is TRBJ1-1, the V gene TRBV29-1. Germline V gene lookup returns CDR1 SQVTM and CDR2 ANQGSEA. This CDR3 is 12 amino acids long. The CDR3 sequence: CSVEEVDTEAFF.

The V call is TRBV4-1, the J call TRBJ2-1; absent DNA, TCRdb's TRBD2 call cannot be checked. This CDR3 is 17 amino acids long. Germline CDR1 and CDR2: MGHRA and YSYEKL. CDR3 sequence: CASSQEVRSGGYNEQFF.

CDR3 residues: CASSRTAYTYEQYF. The genes are TRBV2 and TRBJ2-7; no DNA is available, so the TRBD1 call from TCRdb remains unchecked. This CDR3 has 14 residues. Germline V gives CDR1 SNHLY, CDR2 FYNNEI. Full variable domain (missing parts from reference TRBV2 and TRBJ2-7): EPEVTQTPSHQVTQMGQEVILRCVPISNHLYFYWYRQILGQKVEFLVSFYNNEISEKSEIFDDQFSVERPDGSNFTLKIRSTKLEDSAMYFCASSRTAYTYEQYFGPGTRLTVT.

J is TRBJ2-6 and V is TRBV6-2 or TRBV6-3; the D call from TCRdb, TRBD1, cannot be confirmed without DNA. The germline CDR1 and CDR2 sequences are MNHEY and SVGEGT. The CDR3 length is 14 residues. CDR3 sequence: CASSTGAGANVLTF.

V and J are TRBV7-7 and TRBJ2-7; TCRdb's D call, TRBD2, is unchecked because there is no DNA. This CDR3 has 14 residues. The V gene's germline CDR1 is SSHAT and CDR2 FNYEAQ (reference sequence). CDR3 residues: CASSPAGSSYEQYF. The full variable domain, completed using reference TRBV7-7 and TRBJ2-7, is GAGVSQSPRYKVTKRGQDVTLRCDPISSHATLYWYQQALGQGPEFLTYFNYEAQPDKSGLPSDRFSAERPEGSISTLTIQRTEQRDSAMYRCASSPAGSSYEQYFGPGTRLTVT.

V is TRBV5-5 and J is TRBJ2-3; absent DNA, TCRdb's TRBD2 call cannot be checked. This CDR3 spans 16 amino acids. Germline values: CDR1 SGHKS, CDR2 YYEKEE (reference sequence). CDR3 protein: CASSSQAGALGDTQYF.

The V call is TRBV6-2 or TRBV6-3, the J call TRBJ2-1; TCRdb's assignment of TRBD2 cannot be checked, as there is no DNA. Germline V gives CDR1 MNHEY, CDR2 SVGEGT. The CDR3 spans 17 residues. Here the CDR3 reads CASSYPTSGSLWDEQFF.

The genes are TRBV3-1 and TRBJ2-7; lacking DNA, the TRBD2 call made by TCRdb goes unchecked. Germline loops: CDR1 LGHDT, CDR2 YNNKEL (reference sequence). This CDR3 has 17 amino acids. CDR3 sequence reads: CASSQGWRDGGGYEQYF.

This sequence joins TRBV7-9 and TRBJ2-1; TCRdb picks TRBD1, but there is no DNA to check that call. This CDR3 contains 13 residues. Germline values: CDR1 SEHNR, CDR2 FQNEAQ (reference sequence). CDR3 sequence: CASSRGGYNEQFF. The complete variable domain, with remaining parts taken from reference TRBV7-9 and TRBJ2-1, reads DTGVSQNPRHKITKRGQNVTFRCDPISEHNRLYWYRQTLGQGPEFLTYFQNEAQLEKSRLLSDRFSAERPKGSFSTLEIQRTEQGDSAMYLCASSRGGYNEQFFGPGTRLTVL.

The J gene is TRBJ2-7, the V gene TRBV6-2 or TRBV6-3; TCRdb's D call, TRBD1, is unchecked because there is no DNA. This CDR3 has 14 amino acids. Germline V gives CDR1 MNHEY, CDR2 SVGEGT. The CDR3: CASSYSTGYYEQYF.

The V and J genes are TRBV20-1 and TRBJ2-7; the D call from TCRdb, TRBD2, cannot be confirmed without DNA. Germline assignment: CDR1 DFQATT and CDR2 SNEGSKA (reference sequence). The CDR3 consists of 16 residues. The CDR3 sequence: CSARGPGTSVSYEQYF.

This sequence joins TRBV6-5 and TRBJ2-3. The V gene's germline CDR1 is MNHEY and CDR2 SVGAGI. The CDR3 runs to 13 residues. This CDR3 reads CASSRLDADTQYF.

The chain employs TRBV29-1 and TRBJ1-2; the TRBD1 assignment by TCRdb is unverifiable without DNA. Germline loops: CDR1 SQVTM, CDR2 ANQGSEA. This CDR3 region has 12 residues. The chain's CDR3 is CSVSGGNHGYTF.

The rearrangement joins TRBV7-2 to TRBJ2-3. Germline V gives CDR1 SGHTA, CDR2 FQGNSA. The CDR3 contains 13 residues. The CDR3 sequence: CASSSLHEVGQYF. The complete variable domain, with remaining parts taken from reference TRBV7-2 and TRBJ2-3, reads GAGVSQSPSNKVTEKGKDVELRCDPISGHTALYWYRQSLGQGLEFLIYFQGNSAPDKSGLPSDRFSAERTGGSVSTLTIQRTQQEDSAVYLCASSSLHEVGQYFGPGTRLTVL.

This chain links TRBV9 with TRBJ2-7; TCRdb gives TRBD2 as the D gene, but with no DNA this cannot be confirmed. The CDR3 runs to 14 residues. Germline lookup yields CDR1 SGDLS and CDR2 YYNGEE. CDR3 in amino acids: CASSTGPFAYEQYF.

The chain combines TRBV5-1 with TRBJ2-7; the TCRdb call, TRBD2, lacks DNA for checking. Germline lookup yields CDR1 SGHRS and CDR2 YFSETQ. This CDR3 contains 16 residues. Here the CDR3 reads CASSFLGAKGTYEQYF. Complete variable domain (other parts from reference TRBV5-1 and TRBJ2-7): KAGVTQTPRYLIKTRGQQVTLSCSPISGHRSVSWYQQTPGQGLQFLFEYFSETQRNKGNFPGRFSGRQFSNSRSEMNVSTLELGDSALYLCASSFLGAKGTYEQYFGPGTRLTVT.

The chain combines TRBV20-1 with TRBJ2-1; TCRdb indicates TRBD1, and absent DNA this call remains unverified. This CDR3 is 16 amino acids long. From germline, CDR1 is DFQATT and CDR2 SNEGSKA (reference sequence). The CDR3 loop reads CSAIEQGIPLYNEQFF.

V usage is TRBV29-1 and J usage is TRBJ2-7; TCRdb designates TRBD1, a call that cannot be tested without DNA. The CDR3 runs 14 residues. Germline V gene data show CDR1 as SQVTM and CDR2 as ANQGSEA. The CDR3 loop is CSVEDTGGYYEQYF.

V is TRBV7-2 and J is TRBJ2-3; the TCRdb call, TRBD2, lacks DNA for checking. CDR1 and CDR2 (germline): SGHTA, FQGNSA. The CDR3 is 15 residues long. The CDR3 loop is CASSPRTTHTDTQYF.